This T cell receptor beta chain was sequenced for a study of blood T cell repertoires in COVID-19. TCRdb's table, derived via immunoSEQ multiplex PCR, lists solely in-frame clones and lacks some. The table records some 99,000 clones, about 86% of them present only once. Sample: peripheral blood. The clonotype comes from a woman in her sixties or seventies in a cohort sampled during active or convalescent COVID-19.

The CDR3, as DNA: TGTGCCAGCAGTCGGACTAGCGGAGGCCCAGATACGCAGTATTTT. It yields the protein CASSRTSGGPDTQYF. The rearrangement links TRBV7-3 to TRBJ2-3; 10 bases agree with TRBD2. The ends lost 6 bases at V and 4 bases at J; junction bases unmatched: 7. Germline V gene sequence: CDR1 SGHTA, CDR2 FQGTGA. This CDR3 is 15 amino acids long. Complete variable domain (other parts from reference TRBV7-3 and TRBJ2-3): GAGVSQTPSNKVTEKGKYVELRCDPISGHTALYWYRQSLGQGPEFLIYFQGTGAADDSGLPNDRFFAVRPEGSVSTLKIQRTERGDSAVYLCASSRTSGGPDTQYFGPGTRLTVL.